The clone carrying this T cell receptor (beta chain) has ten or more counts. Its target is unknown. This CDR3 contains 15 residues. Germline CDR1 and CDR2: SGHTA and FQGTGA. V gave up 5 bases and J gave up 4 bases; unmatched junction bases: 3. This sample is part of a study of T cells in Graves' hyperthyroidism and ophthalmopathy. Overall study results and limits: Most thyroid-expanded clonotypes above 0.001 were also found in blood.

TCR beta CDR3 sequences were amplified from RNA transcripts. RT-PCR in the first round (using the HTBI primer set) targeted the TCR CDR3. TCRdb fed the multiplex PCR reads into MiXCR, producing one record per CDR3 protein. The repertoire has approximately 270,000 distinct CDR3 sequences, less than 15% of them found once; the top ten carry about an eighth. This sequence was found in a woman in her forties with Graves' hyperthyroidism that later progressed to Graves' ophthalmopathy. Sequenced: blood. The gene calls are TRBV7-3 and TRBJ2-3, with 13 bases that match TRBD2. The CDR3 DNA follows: TGTGCCAGCAGCCAGGGACTAGCGGGGTCAGATACGCAGTATTTT. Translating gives CASSQGLAGSDTQYF.